The clone carrying this TCR beta chain was detected only a few times. Libraries for TCR beta were made by quantitative 5'-RACE with molecular barcodes. From the 5' RACE reads, TCRdb called clonotypes with MiXCR, one entry per CDR3 protein. The data show 250,000 to 300,000 distinct CDR3 sequences, roughly 20% seen once. This sample was taken from a study of CD8 T cells in ankylosing spondylitis. V was cut by 6 bases and J by 6 bases, with 18 bases left in between. The germline gives CDR1 SGHVS, CDR2 FNYEAQ. This CDR3 is built from 15 residues. The TCR originated in a male donor with ankylosing spondylitis or in good health (not recorded which). The source material was blood, either unsorted or a sorted T cell fraction (not recorded which). This chain uses TRBV7-6 with TRBJ2-1; tentatively, D is TRBD2 (5 bases). The DNA for the CDR3 is TGTGCCAGCAGTTCACGGGGTGGCGGCTTCAATGAGCAGTTCTTC. Residues: CASSSRGGGFNEQFF.